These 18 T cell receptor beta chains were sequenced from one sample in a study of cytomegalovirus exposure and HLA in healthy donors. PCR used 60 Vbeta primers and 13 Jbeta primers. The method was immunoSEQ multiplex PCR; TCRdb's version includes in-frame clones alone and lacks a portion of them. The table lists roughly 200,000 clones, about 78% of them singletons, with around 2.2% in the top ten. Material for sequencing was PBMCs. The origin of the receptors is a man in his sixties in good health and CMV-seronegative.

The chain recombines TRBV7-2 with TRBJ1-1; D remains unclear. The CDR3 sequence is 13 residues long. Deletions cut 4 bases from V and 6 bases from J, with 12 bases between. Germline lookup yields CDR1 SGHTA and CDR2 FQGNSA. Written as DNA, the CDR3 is TGTGCCAGCAGCTCCGGGTCGTACGCTGAAGCTTTCTTT. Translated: CASSSGSYAEAFF.

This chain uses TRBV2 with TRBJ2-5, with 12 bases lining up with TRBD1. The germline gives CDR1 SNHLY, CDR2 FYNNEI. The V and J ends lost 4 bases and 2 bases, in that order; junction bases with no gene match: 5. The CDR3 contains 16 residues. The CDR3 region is CASSGGTGGSQETQYF. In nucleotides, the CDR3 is TGTGCCAGCAGTGGTGGGACAGGGGGCTCACAAGAGACCCAGTACTTC. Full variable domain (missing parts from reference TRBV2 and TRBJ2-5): EPEVTQTPSHQVTQMGQEVILRCVPISNHLYFYWYRQILGQKVEFLVSFYNNEISEKSEIFDDQFSVERPDGSNFTLKIRSTKLEDSAMYFCASSGGTGGSQETQYFGPGTRLLVL.

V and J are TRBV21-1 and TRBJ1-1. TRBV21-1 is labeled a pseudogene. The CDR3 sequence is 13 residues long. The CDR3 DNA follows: TGTGCCAGCAGCAAACACTGGAACACTGAAGCTTTCTTT. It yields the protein CASSKHWNTEAFF.

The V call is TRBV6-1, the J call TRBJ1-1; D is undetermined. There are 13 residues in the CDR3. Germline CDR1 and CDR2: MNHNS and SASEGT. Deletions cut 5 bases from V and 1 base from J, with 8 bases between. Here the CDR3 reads CASSSRSNTEAFF. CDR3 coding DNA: TGTGCCAGCAGTTCCCGGTCGAACACTGAAGCTTTCTTT.

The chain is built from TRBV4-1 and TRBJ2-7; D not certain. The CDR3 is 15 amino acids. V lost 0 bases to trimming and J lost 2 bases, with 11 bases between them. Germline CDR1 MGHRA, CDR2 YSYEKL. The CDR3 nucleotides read TGCGCCAGCAGCCAAGATCCGGTTGGTGCCTACGAGCAGTACTTC. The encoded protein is CASSQDPVGAYEQYF.

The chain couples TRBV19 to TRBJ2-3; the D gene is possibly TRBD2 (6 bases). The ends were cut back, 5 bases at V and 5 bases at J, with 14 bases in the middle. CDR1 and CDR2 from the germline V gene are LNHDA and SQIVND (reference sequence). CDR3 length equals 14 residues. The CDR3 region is CASSVGLARDTQYF. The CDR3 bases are TGTGCCAGTAGTGTCGGGCTAGCGAGAGATACGCAGTATTTT.

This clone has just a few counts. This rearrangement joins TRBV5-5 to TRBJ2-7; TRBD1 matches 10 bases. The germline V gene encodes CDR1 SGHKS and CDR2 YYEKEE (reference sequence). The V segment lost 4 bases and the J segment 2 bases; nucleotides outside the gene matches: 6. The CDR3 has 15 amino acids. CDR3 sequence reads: CASSPTGGDAYEQYF. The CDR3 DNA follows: TGTGCCAGCAGCCCGACAGGGGGCGATGCCTACGAGCAGTACTTC.

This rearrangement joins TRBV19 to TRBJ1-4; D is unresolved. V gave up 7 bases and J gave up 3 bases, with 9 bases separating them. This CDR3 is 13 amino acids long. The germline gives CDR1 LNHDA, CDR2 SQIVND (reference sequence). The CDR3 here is CASTGDPNEKLFF. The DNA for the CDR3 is TGTGCCAGTACCGGGGATCCTAATGAAAAACTGTTTTTT.

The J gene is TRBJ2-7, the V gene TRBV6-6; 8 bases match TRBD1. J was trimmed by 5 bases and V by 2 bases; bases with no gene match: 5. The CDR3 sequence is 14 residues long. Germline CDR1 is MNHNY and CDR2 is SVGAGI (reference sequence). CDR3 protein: CASSYRDRFDEQYF. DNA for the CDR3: TGTGCCAGCAGTTACCGGGACAGGTTTGACGAGCAGTACTTC.

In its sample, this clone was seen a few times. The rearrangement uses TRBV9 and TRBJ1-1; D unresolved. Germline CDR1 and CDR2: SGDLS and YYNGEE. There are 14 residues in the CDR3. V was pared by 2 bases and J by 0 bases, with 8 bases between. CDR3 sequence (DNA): TGTGCCAGCAGCGTGGCAGCGCTGAACACTGAAGCTTTCTTT. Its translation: CASSVAALNTEAFF.

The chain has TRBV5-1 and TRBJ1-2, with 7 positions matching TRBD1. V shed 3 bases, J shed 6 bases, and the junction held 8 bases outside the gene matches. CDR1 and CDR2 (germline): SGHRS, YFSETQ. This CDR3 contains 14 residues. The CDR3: CASSYTGDMDGYTF. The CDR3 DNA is TGCGCCAGCAGCTACACAGGGGACATGGATGGCTACACCTTC.

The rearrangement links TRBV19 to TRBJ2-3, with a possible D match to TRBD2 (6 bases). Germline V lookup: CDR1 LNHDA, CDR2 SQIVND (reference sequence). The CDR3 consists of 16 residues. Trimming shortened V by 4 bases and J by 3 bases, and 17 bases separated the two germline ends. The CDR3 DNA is TGTGCCAGTAGTACCCGGCGCGGGGAAACTACAGATACGCAGTATTTT. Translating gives CASSTRRGETTDTQYF.

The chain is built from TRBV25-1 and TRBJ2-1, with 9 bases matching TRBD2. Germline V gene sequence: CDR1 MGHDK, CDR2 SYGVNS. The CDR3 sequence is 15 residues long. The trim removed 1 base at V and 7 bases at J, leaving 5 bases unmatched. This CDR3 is CASSESGGRGNEQFF. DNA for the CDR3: TGTGCCAGCAGTGAATCGGGCGGGAGGGGGAATGAGCAGTTCTTC.

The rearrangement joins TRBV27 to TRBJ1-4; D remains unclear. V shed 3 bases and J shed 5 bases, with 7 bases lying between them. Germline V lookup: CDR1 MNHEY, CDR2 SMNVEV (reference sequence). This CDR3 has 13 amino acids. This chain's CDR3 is CASSFGPNEKLFF. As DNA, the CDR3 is TGTGCCAGCAGTTTTGGGCCCAATGAAAAACTGTTTTTT.

The CDR3 region has the DNA TGTGCCAGCAGAGCGGGGGGGAACACCGGGGAGCTGTTTTTT. Its protein product is CASRAGGNTGELFF. The J gene is TRBJ2-2, the V gene TRBV27; 9 nucleotides align to TRBD2. Germline V gene sequence: CDR1 MNHEY, CDR2 SMNVEV (reference sequence). The ends lost 6 bases at V and 1 base at J; junction bases unmatched: 0. The CDR3 spans 14 residues.

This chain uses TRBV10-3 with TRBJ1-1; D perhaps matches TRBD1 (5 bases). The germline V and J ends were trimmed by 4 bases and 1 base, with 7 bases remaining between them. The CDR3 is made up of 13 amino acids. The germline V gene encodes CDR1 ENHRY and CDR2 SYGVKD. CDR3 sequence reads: CAISGTSNTEAFF. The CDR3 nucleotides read TGTGCCATCAGTGGGACATCGAACACTGAAGCTTTCTTT.

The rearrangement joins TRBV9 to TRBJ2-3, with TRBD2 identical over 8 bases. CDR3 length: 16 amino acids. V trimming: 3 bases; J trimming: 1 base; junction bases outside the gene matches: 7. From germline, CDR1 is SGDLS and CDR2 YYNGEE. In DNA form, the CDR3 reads TGTGCCAGCAGCGCCACCGGGACTAGAGGCACAGATACGCAGTATTTT. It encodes CASSATGTRGTDTQYF.

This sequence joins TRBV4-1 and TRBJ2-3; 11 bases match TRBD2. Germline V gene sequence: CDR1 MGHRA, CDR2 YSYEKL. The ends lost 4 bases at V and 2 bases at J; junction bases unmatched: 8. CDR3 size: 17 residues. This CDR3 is CASSLLPGLAVTDTQYF. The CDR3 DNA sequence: TGCGCCAGCAGCCTACTACCGGGACTAGCGGTCACAGATACGCAGTATTTT.